A single sample is the source of the 3 T cell receptor beta chains below, sequenced in a study of monozygotic twins with inflammatory bowel disease. TCRdb reanalyzed the 5' RACE reads, giving one entry per CDR3 protein sequence and no DNA. The table lists approximately 420,000 distinct CDR3 sequences. Sequencing input: blood. The receptors were sampled from a human donor with ulcerative colitis or Crohn's disease, or a healthy co-twin of an affected twin (not recorded which).

The rearrangement joins TRBV5-1 to TRBJ2-5; the D gene TCRdb calls, TRBD1, cannot be checked with no DNA. Germline CDR1 is SGHRS and CDR2 is YFSETQ. This CDR3 has 14 amino acids. The CDR3 sequence: CASSLGTAKETQYF.

The gene calls are TRBV5-4 and TRBJ1-6. There are 14 residues in the CDR3. Germline CDR1 and CDR2: SGHNT and YYREEE (reference sequence). CDR3 protein: CASSLAGRDSPLHF.

This rearrangement joins TRBV11-1 to TRBJ2-7; the TRBD2 assignment by TCRdb is unverifiable without DNA. This CDR3 contains 15 residues. Germline CDR1 is SGHAT and CDR2 is FQDESV (reference sequence). This chain's CDR3 is CASSLGGTPTYEQYF. Filled out from reference TRBV11-1 and TRBJ2-7, the complete variable domain reads EAEVAQSPRYKITEKSQAVAFWCDPISGHATLYWYRQILGQGPELLVQFQDESVVDDSQLPKDRFSAERLKGVDSTLKIQPAELGDSAMYLCASSLGGTPTYEQYFGPGTRLTVT.